The clone carrying this T cell receptor (beta chain) was seen more than once but under ten times. Its specificity is unknown. The CDR3 loop spans 14 amino acids. V was clipped by 0 bases and J by 4 bases, with 10 bases between them. Germline values: CDR1 SGDLS, CDR2 YYNGEE. Points from the study as a whole: Tumor Treg TCRs overlapped most with tumor naive CD4+ cells. The TCR gene usage of tumor memory CD4+ T cells clustered together with blood and lymph node memory CD4+ cells and with lymph node naive CD4+ cells.

The memory fraction was CD4+CD45RO+CD25- cells. Constant-region reverse primers amplified full-length variable regions, followed by semi-nested Nested Universal Primer A PCR. TCRdb recomputed calls from the 5' RACE reads with MiXCR, one row per CDR3 protein. The sample yields 35,000 to 50,000 distinct CDR3 sequences, approximately 31% seen once. The TCR comes from a female donor with breast cancer. The sample consisted of memory CD4+ T cells sorted from a lymph node. Documented subset: memory CD4+ T cells, CD4+CD45RO+CD25-. The J gene is TRBJ1-1, the V gene TRBV9, with D unresolved. The CDR3 loop is CASSVASMGTEAFF. The CDR3 coding sequence is TGTGCCAGCAGCGTAGCCTCAATGGGCACTGAAGCTTTCTTT.